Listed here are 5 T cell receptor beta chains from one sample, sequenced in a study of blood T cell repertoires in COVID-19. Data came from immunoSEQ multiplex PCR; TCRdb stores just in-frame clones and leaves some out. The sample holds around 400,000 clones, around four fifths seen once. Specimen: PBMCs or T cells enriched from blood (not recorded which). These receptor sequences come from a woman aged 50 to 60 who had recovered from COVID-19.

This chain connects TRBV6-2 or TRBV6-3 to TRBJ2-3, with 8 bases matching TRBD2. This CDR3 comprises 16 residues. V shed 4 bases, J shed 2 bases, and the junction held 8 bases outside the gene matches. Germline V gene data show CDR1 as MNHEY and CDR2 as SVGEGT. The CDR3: CASSSNERGLTDTQYF. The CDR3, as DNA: TGTGCCAGCAGTTCTAACGAGCGGGGGCTCACAGATACGCAGTATTTT.

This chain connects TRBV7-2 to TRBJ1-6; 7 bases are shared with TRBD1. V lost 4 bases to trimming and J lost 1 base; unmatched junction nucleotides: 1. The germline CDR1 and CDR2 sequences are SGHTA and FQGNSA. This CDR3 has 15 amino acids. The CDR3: CASSWGQSYNSPLHF. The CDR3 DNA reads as TGTGCCAGCAGCTGGGGACAGTCCTATAATTCACCCCTCCACTTT.

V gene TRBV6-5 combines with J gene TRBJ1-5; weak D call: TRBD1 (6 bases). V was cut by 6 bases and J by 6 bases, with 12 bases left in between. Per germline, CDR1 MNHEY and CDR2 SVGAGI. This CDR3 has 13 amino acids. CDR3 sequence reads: CASSTGMAQPQHF. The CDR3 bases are TGTGCCAGCAGCACAGGGATGGCTCAGCCCCAGCATTTT.

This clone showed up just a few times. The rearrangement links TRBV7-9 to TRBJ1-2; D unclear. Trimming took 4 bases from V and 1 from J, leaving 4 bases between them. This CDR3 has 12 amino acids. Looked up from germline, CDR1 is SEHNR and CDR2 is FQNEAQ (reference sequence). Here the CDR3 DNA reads TGTGCCAGCAGCTCAGTTAACTATGGCTACACCTTC. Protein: CASSSVNYGYTF.

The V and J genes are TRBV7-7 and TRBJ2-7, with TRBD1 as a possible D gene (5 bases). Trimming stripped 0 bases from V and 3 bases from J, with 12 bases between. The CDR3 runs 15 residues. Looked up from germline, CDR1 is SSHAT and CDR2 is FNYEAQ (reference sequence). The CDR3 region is CASSLAGQGGYEQYF. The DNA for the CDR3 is TGTGCCAGCAGCTTAGCGGGGCAGGGCGGCTACGAGCAGTACTTC.